Listed below are T cell receptor beta chains from one sample, sequenced in a study of shared clonotypes between healthy human individuals. Assay: immunoSEQ multiplex PCR; the TCRdb copy retains only in-frame clones and omits some. The table lists more than 2 million clones, nearly 97% of them singletons, with 0.1% to 0.15% in the top ten. Specimen: naive CD4+ T cells sorted from blood. Source of these receptors: a man younger than 35 in good health. CDR3s include the opening cysteine and the closing phenylalanine or tryptophan. D genes are given only for firm matches. Clone size is shown for a subset of rows, as once, few, many or a class of expanded clone.

v_gene	d_gene	abundance	j_gene	CDR3nt	CDR3aa
TRBV7-6	NA	once	TRBJ1-2	TGTGCCAGCAGCTTAGAAGGGGGAGCTAATGGCTACACCTTC	CASSLEGGANGYTF
TRBV2	TRBD2	NA	TRBJ2-1	TGTGCCAGCAGGGCCGGGACTAGCGGATACAATGAGCAGTTCTTC	CASRAGTSGYNEQFF
TRBV5-6	NA	NA	TRBJ1-5	TGTGCCAGCAGCTTAGGAGGGGACCAGCCCCAGCATTTT	CASSLGGDQPQHF
TRBV5-1	TRBD2	NA	TRBJ2-7	TGCGCCAGCAGCCCCCTAGCGGGAGATCTGGGCGAGCAGTACTTC	CASSPLAGDLGEQYF
TRBV6-5	NA	NA	TRBJ2-7	TGTGCCAGCAGTTACCTACAATCCAGCGACGAGCAGTACTTC	CASSYLQSSDEQYF
TRBV5-1	NA	once	TRBJ2-7	TGCGCCAGCAGCTTGGCGAGGGACGGGAACTACGAGCAGTACTTC	CASSLARDGNYEQYF
TRBV30	TRBD2	NA	TRBJ2-1	TGTGCCTGGAGTTCGGGACTAGGTGCGTTCTTC	CAWSSGLGAFF
TRBV30	NA	NA	TRBJ2-5	TGTGCCTGGAGTGTAGGGCGGAGCCAAGAGACCCAGTACTTC	CAWSVGRSQETQYF
TRBV4-1	TRBD1	NA	TRBJ1-1	TGCGCCAGCAGCCAACGGACAGGGGCGAACACTGAAGCTTTCTTT	CASSQRTGANTEAFF
TRBV5-1	NA	NA	TRBJ1-6	TGCGCCAGCAGCCGAGGACCGACTCCGGATAATTCACCCCTCCACTTT	CASSRGPTPDNSPLHF
TRBV9	TRBD1	NA	TRBJ1-2	TGTGCCAGCAGCGATCGGGACAGACCTTTCTATGGCTACACCTTC	CASSDRDRPFYGYTF
TRBV30	NA	NA	TRBJ1-1	TGTGCCTGGAGTGGCCGGGGCGCTGAAGCTTTCTTT	CAWSGRGAEAFF
TRBV12-5	NA	NA	TRBJ2-7	TGTGCTAGTGGTTTGGGGACAAGAAACTACGAGCAGTACTTC	CASGLGTRNYEQYF
TRBV7-9	NA	NA	TRBJ1-6	TGTGCCAGCAGCTTACGTGGGGAGAATAATTCACCCCTCCACTTT	CASSLRGENNSPLHF